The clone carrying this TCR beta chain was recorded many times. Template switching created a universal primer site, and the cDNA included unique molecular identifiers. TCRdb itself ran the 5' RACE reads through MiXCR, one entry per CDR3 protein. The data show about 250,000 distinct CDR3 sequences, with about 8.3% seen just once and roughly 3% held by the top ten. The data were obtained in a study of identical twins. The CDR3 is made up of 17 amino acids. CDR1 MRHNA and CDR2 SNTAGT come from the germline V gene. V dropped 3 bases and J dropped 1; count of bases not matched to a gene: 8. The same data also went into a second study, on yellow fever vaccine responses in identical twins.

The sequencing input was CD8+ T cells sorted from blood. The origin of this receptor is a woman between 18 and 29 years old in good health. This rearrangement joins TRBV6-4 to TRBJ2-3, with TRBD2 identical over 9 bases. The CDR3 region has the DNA TGTGCCAGCAGTGAGTCAGCGGGAGGAGGGGGCACAGATACGCAGTATTTT. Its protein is CASSESAGGGGTDTQYF.